The clone carrying this T cell receptor beta chain was seen only a few times. The ends lost 4 bases at V and 8 bases at J; junction bases unmatched: 14. CDR1 is SGHRS and CDR2 is YFSETQ in the germline V gene. The CDR3 covers 16 residues. This record belongs to a study of CD8 T cells in ankylosing spondylitis. TCRdb passed the 5' RACE reads through MiXCR, listing each CDR3 protein once. Of around 220,000 distinct CDR3 sequences listed, over 9.5% were seen once; the top ten hold roughly a fifth. The sample was blood, either unsorted or a sorted T cell fraction (not recorded which). The chain employs TRBV5-1 and TRBJ2-1; 8 bases match TRBD2. The TCR was taken from a male donor with ankylosing spondylitis or in good health (not recorded which). CDR3 amino acids: CASSAGPGGARDEQFF. The CDR3, as DNA: TGCGCCAGCAGCGCTGGGCCCGGGGGGGCCAGAGATGAGCAGTTCTTC.